The present TCR beta chain was sequenced within a study of post-analysis software for immune sequencing data. Across the study: The study covered relapsing-remitting, secondary progressive and progressive-relapsing courses of multiple sclerosis.

TCR beta cDNA libraries included unique molecular identifiers. TCRdb independently ran MiXCR on the PCR reads; one entry per CDR3 protein. The repertoire includes roughly 800,000 distinct CDR3 sequences, roughly 50% of them detected once, and roughly 4.4% sits in the top ten. Overall study results and limits: Multiple sclerosis was associated with a significant reduction in normalized Chao1 diversity relative to controls.

Points on this clonotype: Its antigen is as yet unknown.

Material: blood. This receptor was taken from a girl aged 10 to 17 with multiple sclerosis.

The CDR3 is CASSFRAGETQYF. DNA of the CDR3: TGTGCCAGCAGTTTTCGGGCAGGAGAGACCCAGTACTTC. The J gene is TRBJ2-5, the V gene TRBV28; D not certain. The ends were cut back, 3 bases at V and 4 bases at J, with 9 bases in the middle. CDR1 and CDR2 (germline): MDHEN, SYDVKM. This CDR3 region has 13 residues.